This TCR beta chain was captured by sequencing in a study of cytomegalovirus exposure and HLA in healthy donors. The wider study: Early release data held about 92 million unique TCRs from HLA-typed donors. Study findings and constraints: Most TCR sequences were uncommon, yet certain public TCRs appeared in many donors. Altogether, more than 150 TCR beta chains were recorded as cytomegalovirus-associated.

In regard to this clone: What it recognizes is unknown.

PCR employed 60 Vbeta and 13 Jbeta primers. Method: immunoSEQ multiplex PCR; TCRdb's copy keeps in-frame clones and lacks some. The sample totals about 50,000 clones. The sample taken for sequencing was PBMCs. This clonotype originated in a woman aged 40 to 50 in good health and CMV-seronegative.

The CDR3 loop reads CASSLSSDTQYF. Here the CDR3 DNA reads TGTGCCAGCTCACTATCGTCAGATACGCAGTATTTT. The V and J genes are TRBV18 and TRBJ2-3; D not resolved. V shed 4 bases and J shed 4 bases, with 6 bases lying between them. CDR1 KGHSH and CDR2 LQKENI come from the germline V gene. This CDR3 region has 12 residues.